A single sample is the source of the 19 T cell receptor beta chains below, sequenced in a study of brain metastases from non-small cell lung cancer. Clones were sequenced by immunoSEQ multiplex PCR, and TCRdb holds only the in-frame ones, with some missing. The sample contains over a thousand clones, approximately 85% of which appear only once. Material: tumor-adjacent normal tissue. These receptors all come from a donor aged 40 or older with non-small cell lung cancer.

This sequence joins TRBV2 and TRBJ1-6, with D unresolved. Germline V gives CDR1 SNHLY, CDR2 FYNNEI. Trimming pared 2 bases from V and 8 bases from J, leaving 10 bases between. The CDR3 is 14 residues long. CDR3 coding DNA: TGTGCCAGCAGTGAATTGCAACGAGATTCACCCCTCCACTTT. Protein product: CASSELQRDSPLHF.

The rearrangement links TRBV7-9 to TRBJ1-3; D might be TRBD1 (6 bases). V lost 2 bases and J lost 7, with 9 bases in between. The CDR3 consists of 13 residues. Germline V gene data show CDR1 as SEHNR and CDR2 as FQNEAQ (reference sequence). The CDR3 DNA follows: TGTGCCAGCAGCTTATCAGGGGAGAACACCATATATTTT. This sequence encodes CASSLSGENTIYF.

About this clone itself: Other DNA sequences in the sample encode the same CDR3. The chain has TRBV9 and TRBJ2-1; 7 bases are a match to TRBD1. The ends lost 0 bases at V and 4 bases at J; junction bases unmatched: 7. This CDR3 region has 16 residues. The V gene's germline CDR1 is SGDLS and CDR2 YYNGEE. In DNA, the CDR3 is TGTGCCAGCAGCGTAGCGGGACAGAGAGGTTACAATGAGCAGTTCTTC. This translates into CASSVAGQRGYNEQFF.

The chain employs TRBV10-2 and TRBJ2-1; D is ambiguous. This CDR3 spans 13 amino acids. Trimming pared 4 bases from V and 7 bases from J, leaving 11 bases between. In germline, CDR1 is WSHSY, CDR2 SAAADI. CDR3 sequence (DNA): TGCGCCAGCAGTGCTATCCCAAGGAATGAGCAGTTCTTC. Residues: CASSAIPRNEQFF.

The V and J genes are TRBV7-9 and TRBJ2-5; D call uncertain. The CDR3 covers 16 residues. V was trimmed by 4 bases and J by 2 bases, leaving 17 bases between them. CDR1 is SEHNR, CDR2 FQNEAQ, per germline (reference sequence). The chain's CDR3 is CASSSYSYSQQETQYF. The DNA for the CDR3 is TGTGCCAGCAGCTCTTACTCTTACAGTCAACAAGAGACCCAGTACTTC.

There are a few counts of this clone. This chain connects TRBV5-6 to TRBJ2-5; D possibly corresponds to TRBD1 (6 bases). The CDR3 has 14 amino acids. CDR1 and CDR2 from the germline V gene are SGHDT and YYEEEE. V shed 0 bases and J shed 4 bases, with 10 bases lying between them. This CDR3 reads CASSLAGGPETQYF. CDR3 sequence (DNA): TGTGCCAGCAGCTTGGCTGGGGGCCCAGAGACCCAGTACTTC.

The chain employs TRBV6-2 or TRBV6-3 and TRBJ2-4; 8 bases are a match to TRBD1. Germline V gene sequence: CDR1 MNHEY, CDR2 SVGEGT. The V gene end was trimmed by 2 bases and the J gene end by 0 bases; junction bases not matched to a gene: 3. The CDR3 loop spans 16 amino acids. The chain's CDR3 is CASSYTGTGAKNIQYF. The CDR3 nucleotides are TGTGCCAGCAGTTACACGGGGACAGGAGCCAAAAACATTCAGTACTTC.

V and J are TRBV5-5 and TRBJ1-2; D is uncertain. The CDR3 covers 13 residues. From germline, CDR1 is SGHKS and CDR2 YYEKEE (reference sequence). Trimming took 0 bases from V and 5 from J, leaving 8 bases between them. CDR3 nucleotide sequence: TGTGCCAGCAGCTTGGCCGACGGATATGGCTACACCTTC. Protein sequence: CASSLADGYGYTF.

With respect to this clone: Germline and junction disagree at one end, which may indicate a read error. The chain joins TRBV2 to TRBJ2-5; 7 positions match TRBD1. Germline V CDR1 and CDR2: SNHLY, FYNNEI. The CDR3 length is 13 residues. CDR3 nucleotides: TGTGCCAGCAGGGAAGGGGGCCGCGAGACTCAGTACTTC. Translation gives CASREGGRETQYF.

DNA of the CDR3: TGTGCCAGCAGTTACTCGTTTAGCGGGGCCTATCAAGAGACCCAGTACTTC. Protein sequence: CASSYSFSGAYQETQYF. The chain couples TRBV6-2 or TRBV6-3 to TRBJ2-5; 8 bases match TRBD2. Germline CDR1 is MNHEY and CDR2 is SVGEGT. The CDR3 is 17 residues long. Germline trimming cut 0 bases from V and 2 bases from J; bases unmatched to any gene: 8.

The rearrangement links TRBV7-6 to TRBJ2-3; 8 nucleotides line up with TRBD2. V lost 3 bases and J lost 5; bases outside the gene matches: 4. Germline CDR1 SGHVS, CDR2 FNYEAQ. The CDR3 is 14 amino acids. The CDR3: CASSFGAGVDTQYF. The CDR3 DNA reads TGTGCCAGCAGCTTTGGAGCGGGGGTAGATACGCAGTATTTT.

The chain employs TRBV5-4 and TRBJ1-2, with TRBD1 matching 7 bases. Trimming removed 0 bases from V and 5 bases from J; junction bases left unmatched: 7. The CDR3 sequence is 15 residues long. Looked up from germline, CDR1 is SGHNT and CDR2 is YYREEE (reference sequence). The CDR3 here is CASSLAVDRDYGYTF. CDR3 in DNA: TGTGCCAGCAGCTTGGCTGTAGACAGGGATTATGGCTACACCTTC.

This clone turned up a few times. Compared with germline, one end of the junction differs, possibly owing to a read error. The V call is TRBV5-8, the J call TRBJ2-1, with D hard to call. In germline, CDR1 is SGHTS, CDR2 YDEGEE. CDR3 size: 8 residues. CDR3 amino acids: CASSQDVF. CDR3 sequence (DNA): TGTGCCAGCAGTCAAGACGTCTTC.

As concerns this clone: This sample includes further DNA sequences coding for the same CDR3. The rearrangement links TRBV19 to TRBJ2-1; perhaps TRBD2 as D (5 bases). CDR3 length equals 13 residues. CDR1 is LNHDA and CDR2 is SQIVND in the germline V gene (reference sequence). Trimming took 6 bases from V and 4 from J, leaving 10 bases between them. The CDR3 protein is CASSPRGYNEQFF. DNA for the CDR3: TGTGCCAGTAGCCCCCGAGGGTACAATGAGCAGTTCTTC.

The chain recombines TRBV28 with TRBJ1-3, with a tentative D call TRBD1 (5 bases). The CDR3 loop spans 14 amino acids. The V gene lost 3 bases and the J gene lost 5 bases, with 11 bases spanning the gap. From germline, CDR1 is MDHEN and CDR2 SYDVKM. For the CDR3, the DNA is TGTGCCAGCAGTTTTCTGGGACCCAGAAACACCATATATTTT. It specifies CASSFLGPRNTIYF.

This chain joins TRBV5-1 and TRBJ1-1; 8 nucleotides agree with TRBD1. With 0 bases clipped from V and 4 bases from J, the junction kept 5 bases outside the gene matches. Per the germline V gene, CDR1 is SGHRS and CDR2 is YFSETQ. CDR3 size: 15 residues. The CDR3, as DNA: TGCGCCAGCAGCTTGGCCGGGCAGGGGGCCACTGAAGCTTTCTTT. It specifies CASSLAGQGATEAFF.

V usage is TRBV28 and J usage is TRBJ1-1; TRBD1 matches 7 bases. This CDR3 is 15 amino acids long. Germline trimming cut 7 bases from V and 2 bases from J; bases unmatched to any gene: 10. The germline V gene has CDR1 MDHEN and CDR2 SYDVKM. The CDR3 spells CASTPQGPVNTEAFF. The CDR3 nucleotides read TGTGCCAGCACCCCACAGGGGCCAGTCAACACTGAAGCTTTCTTT.

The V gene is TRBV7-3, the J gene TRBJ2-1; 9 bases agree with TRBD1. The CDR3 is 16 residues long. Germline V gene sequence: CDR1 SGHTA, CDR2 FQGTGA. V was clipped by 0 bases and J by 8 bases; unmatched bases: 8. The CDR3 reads CASSLTPGQGSDEQFF. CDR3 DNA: TGTGCCAGCAGCTTAACCCCGGGACAGGGTAGCGATGAGCAGTTCTTC.

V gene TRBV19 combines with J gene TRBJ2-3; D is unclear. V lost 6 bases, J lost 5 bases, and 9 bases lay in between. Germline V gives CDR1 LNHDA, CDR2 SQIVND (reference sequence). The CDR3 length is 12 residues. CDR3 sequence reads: CASRLSGDTQYF. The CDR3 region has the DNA TGTGCCAGTAGGTTGTCGGGAGATACGCAGTATTTT.